The rows below give T cell receptor beta chains drawn from one sample of a study of T cells after yellow fever vaccination. TCRdb re-analysed the 5' RACE reads in MiXCR, keeping a single row per CDR3 protein. The table has 150,000 to 200,000 distinct CDR3 sequences, approximately 9.9% seen once. The input for sequencing was CD8+ T cells sorted from PBMCs, taken 45 days after the yellow fever booster vaccination. The receptor source for this set is a young man who received the YFV17D yellow fever vaccine. CDR3s include the opening cysteine and the closing phenylalanine or tryptophan. A D gene is named only where the DNA matches it firmly. Rows may omit the clone size; those that give it use once, few, many or a size class.

size,D,J,V,DNA,CDR3
.,.,TRBJ2-3,TRBV7-6,TGTGCCAGCAGCCTCGTTTACACAGATACGCAGTATTTT,CASSLVYTDTQYF
many,TRBD2,TRBJ2-1,TRBV6-2/TRBV6-3,TGTGCCAGCAGCGACGTAGCGGGGTTTCTGGATGAGCAGTTCTTC,CASSDVAGFLDEQFF
many,.,TRBJ1-1,TRBV5-4,TGTGCCAGCAGCTTTGGGTGGGACACTGAAGCTTTCTTT,CASSFGWDTEAFF
many,.,TRBJ1-1,TRBV27,TGTGCCAGCAGTTTAAGGGGGGAAAAACATGAAGCTTTCTTT,CASSLRGEKHEAFF
few,TRBD1,TRBJ2-5,TRBV6-5,TGTGCCAGCAGTTACACAGGGGGCCCGCGGGAGACCCAGTACTTC,CASSYTGGPRETQYF
few,.,TRBJ2-3,TRBV6-1,TGTGCCAGCAGTGAAGCGGACGATACGCAGTATTTT,CASSEADDTQYF
many,TRBD1,TRBJ2-4,TRBV7-9,TGTGCCAGCAGCCGGGTCGGTGACAGGGGCTTTTACTTC,CASSRVGDRGFYF
many,.,TRBJ2-2,TRBV6-5,TGTGCCAGCACTGTACGAATGGACGGGGAGCTGTTTTTT,CASTVRMDGELFF
.,TRBD1,TRBJ2-3,TRBV30,TGTGCCTGGAGTGGAACAGACAGGGGGAGGACAGATACGCAGTATTTT,CAWSGTDRGRTDTQYF
.,.,TRBJ2-2,TRBV4-3,TGCGCCAGCAGCCGCCGGGATGGAGGCGGGGAGCTGTTTTTT,CASSRRDGGGELFF
.,.,TRBJ2-2,TRBV29-1,TGCAGCGTAGGGGGAGGGTCCGGGGAGCTGTTTTTT,CSVGGGSGELFF
.,.,TRBJ2-1,TRBV5-4,TGTGCCAGCAGCTTGATCCCCACGAGCTCCTACAATGAGCAGTTCTTC,CASSLIPTSSYNEQFF
few,TRBD2,TRBJ2-5,TRBV11-2,TGTGCCAGCAGCTTTCCGGGAGGACAAGAGACCCAGTACTTC,CASSFPGGQETQYF
few,TRBD1,TRBJ1-4,TRBV27,TGTGCCAGCAGTTTGAGGGGGCGGGGACGGGCGGAAAAACTGTTTTTT,CASSLRGRGRAEKLFF
few,TRBD1,TRBJ1-2,TRBV6-2/TRBV6-3,TGTGCCAGCAGTTACACGCCCGGGACAGGGGATTATGGCTACACCTTC,CASSYTPGTGDYGYTF
few,TRBD1,TRBJ2-4,TRBV12-5,TGTGCTAGTGGTTGGACAGGGTTAGACATTCAGTACTTC,CASGWTGLDIQYF
.,TRBD1,TRBJ2-3,TRBV6-2/TRBV6-3,TGTGCCAGCAGTTACTGGGGACAGGGTACCGATACGCAGTATTTT,CASSYWGQGTDTQYF
few,.,TRBJ1-5,TRBV6-5,TGTGCCAGCAGTGATGACACAGATCAGCCCCAGCATTTT,CASSDDTDQPQHF
.,.,TRBJ1-5,TRBV7-9,TGTGCCAGCAGCGGCGGGGGGGCTTGGCAGCCCCAGCATTTT,CASSGGGAWQPQHF
.,TRBD1,TRBJ2-3,TRBV6-5,TGTGCCAGCAGTCAGCCGGGACAGGGAAAGAATACGCAGTATTTT,CASSQPGQGKNTQYF
many,TRBD2,TRBJ2-7,TRBV7-8,TGTGCCAGCAGCCACCCGGGGGAGGGTGTCTACGAGCAGTACTTC,CASSHPGEGVYEQYF
.,.,TRBJ1-2,TRBV6-5,TGTGCCAGCGCTGCAAAGGGACACAACTATGGCTACACCTTC,CASAAKGHNYGYTF
few,TRBD1,TRBJ1-5,TRBV11-2,TGTGCCAGCAGCACAGGGGGCAATCAGCCCCAGCATTTT,CASSTGGNQPQHF
few,TRBD2,TRBJ2-2,TRBV12-3/TRBV12-4,TGTGCCAGCACCCCCGTGACTAGCGGGGCGAACACCGGGGAGCTGTTTTTT,CASTPVTSGANTGELFF
many,TRBD2,TRBJ2-1,TRBV20-1,TGCAGTGCTAGAGGACTAGCGCCTGACTACAATGAGCAGTTCTTC,CSARGLAPDYNEQFF
many,.,TRBJ2-7,TRBV4-3,TGCGCCAGCAGCCCCGACAGCTACACGTCCTACGAGCAGTACTTC,CASSPDSYTSYEQYF
few,.,TRBJ1-5,TRBV7-9,TGTGCCAGCAGCTTAGGGGCAGATCAGCCCCAGCATTTT,CASSLGADQPQHF
few,.,TRBJ1-1,TRBV12-3/TRBV12-4,TGTGCCAGCACCTCCTTCCGGGACCACACTGAAGCTTTCTTT,CASTSFRDHTEAFF
few,TRBD1,TRBJ2-1,TRBV7-7,TGTGCTAGCAGCTCTTGGGGGACAGGGGGCGATGAGCAGTTCTTC,CASSSWGTGGDEQFF
many,.,TRBJ2-3,TRBV20-1,TGCAGTGCTAGTCTCTGGGGCGCAGATACGCAGTATTTT,CSASLWGADTQYF
.,TRBD1,TRBJ2-5,TRBV7-9,TGTGCCAGCACCGACAGGGTGGAGGAGACCCAGTACTTC,CASTDRVEETQYF
few,.,TRBJ1-4,TRBV9,TGTGCCAGCAGCGTGTCAGTCGGTCTCACCGATCCGAAACTGTTTTTT,CASSVSVGLTDPKLFF
many,TRBD2,TRBJ2-5,TRBV12-3/TRBV12-4,TGTGCCAGCATCCTCCGGGGTAGCGGGGCCCAAGAGACCCAGTACTTC,CASILRGSGAQETQYF
few,TRBD1,TRBJ1-2,TRBV6-6,TGTGCCAGCGGCGGGACAGGGAATGGCTACACCTTC,CASGGTGNGYTF
.,.,TRBJ1-2,TRBV7-9,TGTGCCAGCAGCTTACTGGGGCAACGGGATGGCTACACCTTC,CASSLLGQRDGYTF
.,TRBD1,TRBJ2-3,TRBV12-3/TRBV12-4,TGTGCCAGCAGTCTTAAGGCAGGGGGTACAGATACGCAGTATTTT,CASSLKAGGTDTQYF
.,.,TRBJ2-6,TRBV5-5,TGTGCCAGCAGCTTGTTCAGGGCTGGGGCCAACGTCCTGACTTTC,CASSLFRAGANVLTF
.,TRBD1,TRBJ1-2,TRBV9,TGTGCCAGCAGCGTAGCCACAGGGGGCGTGAGGGGCTACACCTTC,CASSVATGGVRGYTF
few,TRBD2,TRBJ2-1,TRBV3-1,TGTGCCAGCAGCCAAGATGGACTAGCGGGGGCATTTTTGCCCTACAATGAGCAGTTCTTC,CASSQDGLAGAFLPYNEQFF
.,.,TRBJ1-1,TRBV19,TGTGCCAGTAAACTGGACGGATTT,CASKLDGF
few,.,TRBJ1-1,TRBV9,TGTGCCAGCAGCGCCGGATATACTGAAGCTTTCTTT,CASSAGYTEAFF
.,.,TRBJ1-6,TRBV20-1,TGCAGTGCTATCAACATAATCAGGGATGGTTCACCCCTCCACTTT,CSAINIIRDGSPLHF
few,.,TRBJ1-3,TRBV7-9,TGTGCCAGCAGCTTAGTTGCCACAGGGCCCGGAAACACCATATATTTT,CASSLVATGPGNTIYF
few,.,TRBJ1-5,TRBV27,TGTGCCAGCAGCAGAAGGTTCAATCAGCCCCAGCATTTT,CASSRRFNQPQHF
many,.,TRBJ2-3,TRBV19,TGTGCCAGTAGACCCCCGGGATCCTGGAGGTCGGATACGCAGTATTTT,CASRPPGSWRSDTQYF
.,.,TRBJ1-5,TRBV7-9,TGTGCCAGCAGCCTCGAGCGCAATCAGCCCCAGCATTTT,CASSLERNQPQHF
.,.,TRBJ1-5,TRBV4-2,TGTGCCAGCAGCCAAGATCCGGGAACCCAGCCCCAGCATTTT,CASSQDPGTQPQHF
few,.,TRBJ2-1,TRBV6-5,TGTGCCAGCGCCGTGGGGAATTACAATGAGCAGTTCTTC,CASAVGNYNEQFF
many,.,TRBJ2-5,TRBV7-6,TGTGCCAGCAGCGGGCGGCGCGGAGAAGAGACCCAGTACTTC,CASSGRRGEETQYF
.,.,TRBJ2-5,TRBV28,TGTGCCAGCAGGCCACAGGGAAAAGAGACCCAGTACTTC,CASRPQGKETQYF